This T cell receptor beta chain was recorded in a study of T cells in Graves' hyperthyroidism and ophthalmopathy. Across the whole study: At initial diagnosis, before any treatment had begun, peripheral blood was obtained. Study outcomes and limitations: Model predictions of ophthalmopathy came a median roughly 6.7 months before onset.

RNA transcripts yielded amplified TCR beta CDR3 regions. The study used the HTBI primer set for a first-round RT-PCR of the TCR CDR3. TCRdb re-analysed the multiplex PCR reads in MiXCR, keeping a single row per CDR3 protein. Found here are about 290,000 distinct CDR3 sequences, 16% of them singletons; the top ten hold 33%. Based on clinical symptoms, serum thyroxine and TRAb, thyroid ultrasound and orbital computed tomography, diagnoses were reached. It was 8 to 10 ml of fresh peripheral blood that supplied the PBMCs. This clonotype appeared many times. The antigen is not known. This clonotype was obtained from a man aged 30 to 45 with Graves' hyperthyroidism. Sequenced material: blood.

The CDR3 protein is CASSYSKAGVQETQYF. The DNA for the CDR3 is TGTGCCAGCAGTTACTCGAAAGCGGGAGTCCAAGAGACCCAGTACTTC. V and J are TRBV6-2 or TRBV6-3 and TRBJ2-5; 8 positions match TRBD2. The CDR3 consists of 16 residues. Per the germline V gene, CDR1 is MNHEY and CDR2 is SVGEGT. The V and J ends lost 0 bases and 1 base, in that order; junction bases with no gene match: 4.